This T cell receptor (beta chain) is drawn from a study of control samples from healthy donors and cancer patients. The CDR3 covers 14 residues. With 5 bases removed from V and 5 bases from J, the gap between germline ends came to 15 bases. Germline V lookup: CDR1 MDHEN, CDR2 SYDVKM. Data came from immunoSEQ multiplex PCR; TCRdb stores just in-frame clones and leaves some out. The sample lists approximately 83,000 clones, more than 80% occurring once. The chain uses TRBV28 and TRBJ2-5; D unclear. Source material: blood. The source is a woman under 40 in good health. The CDR3 DNA sequence: TGTGCCAGCAGTGCCTTATCCCCCGGGGAGACCCAGTACTTC. Amino acids: CASSALSPGETQYF.